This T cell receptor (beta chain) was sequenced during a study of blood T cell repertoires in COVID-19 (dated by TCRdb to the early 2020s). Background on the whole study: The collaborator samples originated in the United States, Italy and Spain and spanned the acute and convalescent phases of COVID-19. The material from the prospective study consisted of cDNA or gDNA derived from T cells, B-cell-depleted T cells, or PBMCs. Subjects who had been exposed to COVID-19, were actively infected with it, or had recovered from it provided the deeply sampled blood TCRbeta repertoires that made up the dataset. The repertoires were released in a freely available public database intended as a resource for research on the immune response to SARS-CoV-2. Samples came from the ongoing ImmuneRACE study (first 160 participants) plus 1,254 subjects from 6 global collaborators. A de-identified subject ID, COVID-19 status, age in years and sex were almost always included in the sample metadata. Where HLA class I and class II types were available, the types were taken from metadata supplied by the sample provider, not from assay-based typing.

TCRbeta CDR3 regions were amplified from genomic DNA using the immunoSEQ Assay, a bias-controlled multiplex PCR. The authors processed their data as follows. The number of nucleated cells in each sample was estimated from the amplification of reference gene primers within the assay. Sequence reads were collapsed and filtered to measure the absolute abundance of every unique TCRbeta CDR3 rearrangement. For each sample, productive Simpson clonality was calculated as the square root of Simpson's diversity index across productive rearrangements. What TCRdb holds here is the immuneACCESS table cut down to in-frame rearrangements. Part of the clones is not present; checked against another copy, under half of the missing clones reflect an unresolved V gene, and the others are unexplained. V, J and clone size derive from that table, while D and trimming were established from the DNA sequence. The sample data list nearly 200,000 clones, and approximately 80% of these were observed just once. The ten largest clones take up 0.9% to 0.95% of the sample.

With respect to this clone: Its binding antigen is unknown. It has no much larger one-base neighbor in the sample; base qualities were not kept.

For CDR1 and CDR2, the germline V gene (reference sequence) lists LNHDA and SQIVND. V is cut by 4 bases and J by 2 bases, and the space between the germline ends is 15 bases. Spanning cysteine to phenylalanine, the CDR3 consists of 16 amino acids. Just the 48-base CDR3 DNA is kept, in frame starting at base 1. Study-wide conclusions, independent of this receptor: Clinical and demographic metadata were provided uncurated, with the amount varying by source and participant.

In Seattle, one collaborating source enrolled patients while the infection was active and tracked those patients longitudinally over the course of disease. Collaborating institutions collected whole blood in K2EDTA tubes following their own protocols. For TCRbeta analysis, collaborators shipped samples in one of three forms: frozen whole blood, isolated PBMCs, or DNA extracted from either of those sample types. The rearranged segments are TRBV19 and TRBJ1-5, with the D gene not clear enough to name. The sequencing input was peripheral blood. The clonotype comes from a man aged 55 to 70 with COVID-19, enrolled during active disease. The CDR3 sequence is CASSTQFGNGNQPQHF. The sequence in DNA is TGTGCCAGTAGTACTCAGTTCGGGAATGGCAATCAGCCCCAGCATTTT. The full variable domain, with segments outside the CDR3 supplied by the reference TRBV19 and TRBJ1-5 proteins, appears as DGGITQSPKYLFRKEGQNVTLSCEQNLNHDAMYWYRQDPGQGLRLIYYSQIVNDFQKGDIAEGYSVSREKKESFPLTVTSAQKNPTAFYLCASSTQFGNGNQPQHFGDGTRLSIL.